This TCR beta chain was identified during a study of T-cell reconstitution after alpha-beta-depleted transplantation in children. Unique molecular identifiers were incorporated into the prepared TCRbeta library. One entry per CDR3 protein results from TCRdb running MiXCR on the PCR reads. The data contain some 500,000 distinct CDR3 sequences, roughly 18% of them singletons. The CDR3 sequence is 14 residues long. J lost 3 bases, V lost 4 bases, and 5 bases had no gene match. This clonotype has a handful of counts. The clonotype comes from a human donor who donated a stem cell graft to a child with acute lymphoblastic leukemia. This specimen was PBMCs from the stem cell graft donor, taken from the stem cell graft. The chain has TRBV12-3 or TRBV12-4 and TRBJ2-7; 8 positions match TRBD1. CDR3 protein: CASSSGQAVYEQYF. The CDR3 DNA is TGTGCCAGCAGTTCGGGACAGGCTGTCTACGAGCAGTACTTC.